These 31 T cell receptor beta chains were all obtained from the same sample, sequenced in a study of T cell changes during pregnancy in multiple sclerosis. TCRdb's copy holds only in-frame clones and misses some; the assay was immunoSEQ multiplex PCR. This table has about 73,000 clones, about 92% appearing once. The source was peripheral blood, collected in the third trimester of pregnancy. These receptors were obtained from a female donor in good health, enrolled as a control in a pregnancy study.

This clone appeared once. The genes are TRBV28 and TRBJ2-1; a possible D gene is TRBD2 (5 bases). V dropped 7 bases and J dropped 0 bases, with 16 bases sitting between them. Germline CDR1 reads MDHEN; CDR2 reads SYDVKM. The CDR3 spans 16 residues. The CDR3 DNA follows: TGTGCCAGCACCCTAGGAGGAGCCCACTCCTACAATGAGCAGTTCTTC. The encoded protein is CASTLGGAHSYNEQFF.

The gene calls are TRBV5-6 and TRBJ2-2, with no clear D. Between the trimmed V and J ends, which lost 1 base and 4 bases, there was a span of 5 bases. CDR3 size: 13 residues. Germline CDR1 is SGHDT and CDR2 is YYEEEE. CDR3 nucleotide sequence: TGTGCCAGCAGCTTGATCATCACCGGGGAGCTGTTTTTT. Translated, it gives CASSLIITGELFF. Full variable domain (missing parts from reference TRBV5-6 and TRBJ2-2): DAGVTQSPTHLIKTRGQQVTLRCSPKSGHDTVSWYQQALGQGPQFIFQYYEEEERQRGNFPDRFSGHQFPNYSSELNVNALLLGDSALYLCASSLIITGELFFGEGSRLTVL.

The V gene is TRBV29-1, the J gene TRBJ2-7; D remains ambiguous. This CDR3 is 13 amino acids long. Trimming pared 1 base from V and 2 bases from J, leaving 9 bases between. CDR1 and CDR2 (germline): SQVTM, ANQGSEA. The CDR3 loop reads CSVEVPLAYEQYF. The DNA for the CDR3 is TGCAGCGTTGAAGTCCCCCTTGCCTACGAGCAGTACTTC.

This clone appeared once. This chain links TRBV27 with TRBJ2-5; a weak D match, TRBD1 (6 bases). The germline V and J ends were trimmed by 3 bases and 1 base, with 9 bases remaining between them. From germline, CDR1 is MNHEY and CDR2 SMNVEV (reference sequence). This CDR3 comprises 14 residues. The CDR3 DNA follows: TGTGCCAGCAGTTTCGTAGGGGGCCAAGAGACCCAGTACTTC. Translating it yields CASSFVGGQETQYF.

The CDR3 DNA reads as TGTGCCAGCAGCTTGGTTAGCGGGGCGGGGGAGCTGTTTTTT. Protein sequence: CASSLVSGAGELFF. This chain links TRBV5-6 with TRBJ2-2, with 8 nucleotides matching TRBD2. V shed 0 bases, J shed 8 bases, and the junction held 3 bases outside the gene matches. The CDR3 runs 14 residues. The germline CDR1 and CDR2 sequences are SGHDT and YYEEEE.

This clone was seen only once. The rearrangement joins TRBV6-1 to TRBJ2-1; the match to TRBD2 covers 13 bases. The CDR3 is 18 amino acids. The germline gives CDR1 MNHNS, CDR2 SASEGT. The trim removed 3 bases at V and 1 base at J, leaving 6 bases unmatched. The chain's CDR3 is CASSDPLTSGRSYNEQFF. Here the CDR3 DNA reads TGTGCCAGCAGTGACCCCCTGACTAGCGGGAGGTCCTACAATGAGCAGTTCTTC.

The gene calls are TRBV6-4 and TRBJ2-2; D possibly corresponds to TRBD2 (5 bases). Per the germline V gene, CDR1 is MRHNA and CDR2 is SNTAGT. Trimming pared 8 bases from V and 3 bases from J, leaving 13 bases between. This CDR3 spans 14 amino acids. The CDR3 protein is CASHSEGDTGELFF. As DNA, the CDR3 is TGTGCCAGCCATAGCGAGGGAGACACCGGGGAGCTGTTTTTT.

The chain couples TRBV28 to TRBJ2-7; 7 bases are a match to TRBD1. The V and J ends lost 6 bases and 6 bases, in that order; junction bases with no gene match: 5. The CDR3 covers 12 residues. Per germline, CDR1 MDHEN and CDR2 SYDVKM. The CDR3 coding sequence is TGTGCCAGCAGCCCCGCAGGGGGCGAGCAGTACTTC. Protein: CASSPAGGEQYF.

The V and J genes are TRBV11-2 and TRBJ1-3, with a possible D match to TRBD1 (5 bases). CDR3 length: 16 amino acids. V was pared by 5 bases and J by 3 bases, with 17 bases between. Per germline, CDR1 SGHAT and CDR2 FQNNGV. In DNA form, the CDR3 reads TGTGCCAGCAGCCACCCTCCGCGGGGCTTTGGAAACACCATATATTTT. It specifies CASSHPPRGFGNTIYF.

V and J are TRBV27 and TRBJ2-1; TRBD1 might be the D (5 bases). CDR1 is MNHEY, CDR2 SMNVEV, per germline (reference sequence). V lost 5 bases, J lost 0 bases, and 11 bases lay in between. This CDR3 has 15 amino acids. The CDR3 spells CASSDSSSSYNEQFF. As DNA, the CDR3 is TGTGCCAGCAGTGACAGCTCCAGCTCCTACAATGAGCAGTTCTTC.

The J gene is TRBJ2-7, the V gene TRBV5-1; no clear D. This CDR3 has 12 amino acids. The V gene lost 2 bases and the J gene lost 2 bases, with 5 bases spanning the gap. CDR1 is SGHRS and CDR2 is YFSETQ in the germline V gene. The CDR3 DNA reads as TGCGCCAGCAGCTTCATCCCCTACGAGCAGTACTTC. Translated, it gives CASSFIPYEQYF.

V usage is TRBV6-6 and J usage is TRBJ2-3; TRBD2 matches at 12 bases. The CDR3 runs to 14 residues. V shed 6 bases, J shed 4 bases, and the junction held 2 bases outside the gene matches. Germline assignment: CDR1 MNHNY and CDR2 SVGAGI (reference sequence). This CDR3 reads CASRGLAGSDTQYF. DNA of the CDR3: TGTGCCAGCAGGGGACTAGCGGGTTCAGATACGCAGTATTTT.

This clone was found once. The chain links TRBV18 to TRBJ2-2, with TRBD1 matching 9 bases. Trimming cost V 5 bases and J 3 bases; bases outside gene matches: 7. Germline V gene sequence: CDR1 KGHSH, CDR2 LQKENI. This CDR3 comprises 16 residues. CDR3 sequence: CASSGDRGTYTGELFF. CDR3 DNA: TGTGCCAGCTCAGGAGACAGGGGGACTTACACCGGGGAGCTGTTTTTT. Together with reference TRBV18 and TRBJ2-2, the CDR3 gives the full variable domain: NAGVMQNPRHLVRRRGQEARLRCSPMKGHSHVYWYRQLPEEGLKFMVYLQKENIIDESGMPKERFSAEFPKEGPSILRIQQVVRGDSAAYFCASSGDRGTYTGELFFGEGSRLTVL.

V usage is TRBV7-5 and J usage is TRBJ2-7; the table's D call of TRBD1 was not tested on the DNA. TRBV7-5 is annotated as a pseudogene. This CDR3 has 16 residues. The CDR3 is CVRSLARLQGAWEQYF. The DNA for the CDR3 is TGTGTCAGAAGCTTAGCGAGGCTACAGGGGGCGTGGGAGCAGTACTTC.

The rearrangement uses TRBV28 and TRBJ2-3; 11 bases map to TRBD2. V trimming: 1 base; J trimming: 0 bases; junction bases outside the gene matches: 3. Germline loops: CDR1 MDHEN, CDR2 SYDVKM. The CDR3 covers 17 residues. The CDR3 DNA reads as TGTGCCAGCAGTTTATTAGCGGGAGGGTTTAGCACAGATACGCAGTATTTT. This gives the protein CASSLLAGGFSTDTQYF. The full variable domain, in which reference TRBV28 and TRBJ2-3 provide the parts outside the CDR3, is DVKVTQSSRYLVKRTGEKVFLECVQDMDHENMFWYRQDPGLGLRLIYFSYDVKMKEKGDIPEGYSVSREKKERFSLILESASTNQTSMYLCASSLLAGGFSTDTQYFGPGTRLTVL.

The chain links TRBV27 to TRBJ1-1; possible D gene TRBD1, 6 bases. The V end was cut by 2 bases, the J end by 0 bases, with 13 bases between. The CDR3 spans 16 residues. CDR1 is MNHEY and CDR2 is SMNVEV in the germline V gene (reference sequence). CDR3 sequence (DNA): TGTGCCAGCAGTTTACGGGGGGCTATTATGAACACTGAAGCTTTCTTT. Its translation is CASSLRGAIMNTEAFF.

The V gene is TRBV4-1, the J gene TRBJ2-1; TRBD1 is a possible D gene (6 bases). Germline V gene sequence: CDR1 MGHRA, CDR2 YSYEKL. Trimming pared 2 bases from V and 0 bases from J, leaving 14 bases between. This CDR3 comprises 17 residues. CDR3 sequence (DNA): TGCGCCAGCAGCCAATACTCTGGACAGTACTCCTACAATGAGCAGTTCTTC. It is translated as CASSQYSGQYSYNEQFF.

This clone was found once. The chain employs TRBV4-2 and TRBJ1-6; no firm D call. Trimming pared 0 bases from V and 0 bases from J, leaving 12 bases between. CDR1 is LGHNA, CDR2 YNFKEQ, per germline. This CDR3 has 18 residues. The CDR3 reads CASSQDTGLSSYNSPLHF. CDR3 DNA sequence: TGTGCCAGCAGCCAAGATACGGGTCTTAGCTCCTATAATTCACCCCTCCACTTT.

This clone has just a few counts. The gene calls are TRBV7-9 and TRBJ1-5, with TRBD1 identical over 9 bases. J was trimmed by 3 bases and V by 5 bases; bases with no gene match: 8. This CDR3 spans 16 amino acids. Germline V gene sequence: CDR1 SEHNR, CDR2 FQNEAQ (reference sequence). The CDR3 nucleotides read TGTGCCAGCAGCCCCGACAGGGGGACAGTCAATCAGCCCCAGCATTTT. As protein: CASSPDRGTVNQPQHF.

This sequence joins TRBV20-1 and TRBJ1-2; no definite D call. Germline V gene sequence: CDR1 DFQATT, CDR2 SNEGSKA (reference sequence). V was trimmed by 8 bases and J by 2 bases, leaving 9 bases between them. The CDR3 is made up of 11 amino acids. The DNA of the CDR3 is TGCAGTATCCCGGGGAACTATGGCTACACCTTC. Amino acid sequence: CSIPGNYGYTF.

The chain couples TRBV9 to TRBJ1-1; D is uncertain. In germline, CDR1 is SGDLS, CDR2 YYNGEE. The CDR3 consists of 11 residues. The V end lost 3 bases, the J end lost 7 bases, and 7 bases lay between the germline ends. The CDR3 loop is CASSASGEAFF. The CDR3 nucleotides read TGTGCCAGCAGCGCGAGTGGTGAAGCTTTCTTT.

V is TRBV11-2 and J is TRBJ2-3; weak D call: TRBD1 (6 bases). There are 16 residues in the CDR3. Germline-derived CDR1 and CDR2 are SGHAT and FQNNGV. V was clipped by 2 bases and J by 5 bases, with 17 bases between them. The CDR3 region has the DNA TGTGCCAGCAGCTTAAGACTCGGACAGATGAGAGATACGCAGTATTTT. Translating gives CASSLRLGQMRDTQYF.

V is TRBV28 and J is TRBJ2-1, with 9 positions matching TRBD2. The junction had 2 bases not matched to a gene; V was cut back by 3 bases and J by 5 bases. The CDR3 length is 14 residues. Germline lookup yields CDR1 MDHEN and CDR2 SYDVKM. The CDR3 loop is CASSLTSGNNEQFF. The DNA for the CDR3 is TGTGCCAGCAGTTTGACTAGCGGTAACAATGAGCAGTTCTTC.

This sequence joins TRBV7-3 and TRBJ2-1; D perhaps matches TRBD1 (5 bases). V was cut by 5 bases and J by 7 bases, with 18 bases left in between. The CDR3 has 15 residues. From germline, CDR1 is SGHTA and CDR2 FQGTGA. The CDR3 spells CASSHSGIRDNEQFF. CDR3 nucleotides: TGTGCCAGCAGCCATTCAGGGATAAGAGATAATGAGCAGTTCTTC.

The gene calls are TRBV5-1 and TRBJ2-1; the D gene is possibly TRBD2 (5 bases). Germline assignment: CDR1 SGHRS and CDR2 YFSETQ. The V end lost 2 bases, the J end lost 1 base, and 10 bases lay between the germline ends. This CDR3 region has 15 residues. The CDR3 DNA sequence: TGCGCCAGCAGCTTCCCTGGGAGTTCCTACAATGAGCAGTTCTTC. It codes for CASSFPGSSYNEQFF. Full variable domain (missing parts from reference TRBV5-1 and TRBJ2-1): KAGVTQTPRYLIKTRGQQVTLSCSPISGHRSVSWYQQTPGQGLQFLFEYFSETQRNKGNFPGRFSGRQFSNSRSEMNVSTLELGDSALYLCASSFPGSSYNEQFFGPGTRLTVL.

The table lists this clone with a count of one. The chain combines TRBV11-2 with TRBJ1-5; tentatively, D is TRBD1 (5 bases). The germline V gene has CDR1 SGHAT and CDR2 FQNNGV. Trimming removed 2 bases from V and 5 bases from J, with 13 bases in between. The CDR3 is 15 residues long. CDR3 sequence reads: CASSLLPGGDQPQHF. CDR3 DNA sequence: TGTGCCAGCAGCTTATTGCCGGGGGGTGATCAGCCCCAGCATTTT.

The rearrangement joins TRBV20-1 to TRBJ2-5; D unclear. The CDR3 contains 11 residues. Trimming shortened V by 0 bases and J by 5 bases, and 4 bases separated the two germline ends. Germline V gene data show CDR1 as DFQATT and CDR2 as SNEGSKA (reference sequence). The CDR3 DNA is TGCAGTGCTAGAGATCCGGAGACCCAGTACTTC. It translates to CSARDPETQYF.

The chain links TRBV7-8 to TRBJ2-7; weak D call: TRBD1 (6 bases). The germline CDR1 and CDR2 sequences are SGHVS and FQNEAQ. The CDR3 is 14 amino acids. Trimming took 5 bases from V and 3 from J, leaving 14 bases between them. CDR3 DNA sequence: TGTGCCAGCAGCCCCGGGACAACCCTCTACGAGCAGTACTTC. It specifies CASSPGTTLYEQYF.

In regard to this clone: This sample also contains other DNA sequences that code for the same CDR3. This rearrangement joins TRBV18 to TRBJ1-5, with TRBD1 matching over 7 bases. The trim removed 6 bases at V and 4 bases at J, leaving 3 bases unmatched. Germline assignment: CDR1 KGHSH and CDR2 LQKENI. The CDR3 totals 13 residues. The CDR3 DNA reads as TGTGCCAGCTCTCGGGACAGAAATCAGCCCCAGCATTTT. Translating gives CASSRDRNQPQHF.

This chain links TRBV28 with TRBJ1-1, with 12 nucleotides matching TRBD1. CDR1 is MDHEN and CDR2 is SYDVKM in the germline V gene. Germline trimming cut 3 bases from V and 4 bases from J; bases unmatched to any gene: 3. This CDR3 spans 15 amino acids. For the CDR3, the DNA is TGTGCCAGCAGTTTGGGGGGACAGGGGGCCACTGAAGCTTTCTTT. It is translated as CASSLGGQGATEAFF.

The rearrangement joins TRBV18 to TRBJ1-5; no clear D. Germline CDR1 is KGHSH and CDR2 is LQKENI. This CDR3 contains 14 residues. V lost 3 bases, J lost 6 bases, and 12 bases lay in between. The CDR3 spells CASSPPGGFQPQHF. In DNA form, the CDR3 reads TGTGCCAGCTCACCGCCGGGAGGTTTTCAGCCCCAGCATTTT.